In this sample, the clone carrying this TCR beta chain turned up a few times. Its antigen is still unknown. The data stem from a study of CD8 T cells in ankylosing spondylitis. Making the TCR beta libraries involved quantitative 5'-RACE with molecular barcodes. TCRdb itself ran the 5' RACE reads through MiXCR, one entry per CDR3 protein. This sample yields 150,000 to 200,000 distinct CDR3 sequences, of which roughly 13% are seen a single time; more than 15% belongs to the top ten. From germline, CDR1 is SNHLY and CDR2 FYNNEI. This CDR3 spans 16 amino acids. V dropped 0 bases and J dropped 7; count of bases not matched to a gene: 10. Study conclusions and caveats: Researchers reportedly found disease-linked clones significantly enriched in matched ankylosing spondylitis synovial fluid. In the blood and synovial fluid of reactive arthritis, some motif variants had been previously reported. Clones that were linked to disease were CD8+ and were relatively rare in peripheral blood.

This clonotype was sampled from a male donor with ankylosing spondylitis or in good health (not recorded which). The sequenced sample consisted of blood, either unsorted or a sorted T cell fraction (not recorded which). The chain recombines TRBV2 with TRBJ2-7, with 9 bases identical to TRBD1. The CDR3 sequence is CASSEALWTGAREQYF. The CDR3 DNA is TGTGCCAGCAGTGAAGCGCTCTGGACAGGGGCACGGGAGCAGTACTTC.